This TCR beta chain was observed in a study of CD8 T cells in ankylosing spondylitis. Findings and caveats of the study: Disease-linked clones were CD8+ and relatively rare in peripheral blood. The study identified a TCR beta motif of roughly eight highly homologous variants that appeared characteristic of ankylosing spondylitis blood. Disease-linked clones reportedly showed significant enrichment in matched ankylosing spondylitis synovial fluid.

The V gene's germline CDR1 is GTSNPN and CDR2 SVGIG (reference sequence). The V segment lost 5 bases and the J segment 4 bases; nucleotides outside the gene matches: 5. The CDR3 runs to 14 residues. Quantitative barcoded 5'-RACE was used to prepare TCR beta libraries. Using its own MiXCR run on the 5' RACE reads, TCRdb lists one record per CDR3 protein. The data hold 200,000 to 250,000 distinct CDR3 sequences, with more than 9% observed a single time. Notes on this clonotype: Its antigen is still unknown.

The sequencing sample was made of blood, either unsorted or a sorted T cell fraction (not recorded which). The receptor was isolated from a male donor with ankylosing spondylitis or in good health (not recorded which). The chain combines TRBV30 with TRBJ1-2; 12 nucleotides agree with TRBD1. The CDR3 nucleotides read TGTGCCTGGGCCGGGACAGGGGGCTTCTATGGCTACACCTTC. Residues: CAWAGTGGFYGYTF.